This T cell receptor (beta chain) is from a study of beta chain features in type 1 diabetes. Whole-study results and caveats: Type 1 diabetes patients had moderately but significantly shorter TCRB CDR3s in all four CD4+ subsets.

This clone occurred a few times. What it recognizes is unknown. CD45RO/CCR7/CD25/CD127/CD95/CD27 staining was used to isolate CD4+ naive, central memory, regulatory and stem cell-like memory cells by sorting. As every portion of the isolated RNA was reverse transcribed, the sequencing read expressed TCRB transcripts. Assay: immunoSEQ multiplex PCR; the TCRdb copy retains only in-frame clones and omits some. This table holds nearly 700,000 clones, about an eighth found once. The V gene lost 3 bases and the J gene lost 2 bases, with 12 bases spanning the gap. This CDR3 region has 15 residues. Germline values: CDR1 SGHRS, CDR2 YFSETQ.

Sequenced sample: naive CD4+ T cells from blood. This clonotype was sampled from a man aged 18 to 35 with type 1 diabetes. The rearrangement joins TRBV5-1 to TRBJ2-1; weak D call: TRBD1 (7 bases). The CDR3 reads CASSSPGGPYNEQFF. DNA for the CDR3: TGCGCCAGCAGCTCCCCAGGGGGGCCCTACAATGAGCAGTTCTTC.